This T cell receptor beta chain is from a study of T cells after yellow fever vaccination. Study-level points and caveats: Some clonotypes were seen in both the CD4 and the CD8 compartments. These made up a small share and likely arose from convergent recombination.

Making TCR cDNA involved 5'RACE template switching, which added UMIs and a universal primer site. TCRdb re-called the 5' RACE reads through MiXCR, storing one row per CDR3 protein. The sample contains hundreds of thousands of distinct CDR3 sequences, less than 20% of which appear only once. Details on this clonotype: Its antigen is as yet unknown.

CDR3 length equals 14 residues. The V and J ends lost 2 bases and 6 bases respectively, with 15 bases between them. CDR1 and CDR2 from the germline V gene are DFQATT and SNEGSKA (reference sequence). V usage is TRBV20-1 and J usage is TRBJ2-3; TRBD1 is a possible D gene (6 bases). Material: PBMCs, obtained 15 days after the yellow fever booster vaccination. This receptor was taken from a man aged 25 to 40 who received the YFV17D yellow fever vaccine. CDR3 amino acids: CSARFLGGVDTQYF. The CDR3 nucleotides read TGCAGTGCTAGATTCCTAGGGGGAGTCGATACGCAGTATTTT.